A single sample is the source of the 18 T cell receptor beta chains below, sequenced in a study of spatial heterogeneity in lung cancer. Time point of the sample: sample taken at primary tumor resection. Sequencing covered unsorted whole RNA taken from tumor, nontumor lung or frozen PBMC. MiXCR, applied by TCRdb to the 5' RACE reads, yields one record per CDR3 protein. The data show about 45,000 distinct CDR3 sequences, approximately 10% seen once. Sequenced material: PBMCs, taken at surgery. All receptors come from a female donor with early-stage non-small cell lung cancer.

This clonotype was counted a few times. The J gene is TRBJ2-5, the V gene TRBV20-1; D is ambiguous. V was clipped by 4 bases and J by 2 bases, with 11 bases between them. Germline loops: CDR1 DFQATT, CDR2 SNEGSKA (reference sequence). The CDR3 extends over 13 amino acids. The chain's CDR3 is CSAKLTGQETQYF. For the CDR3, the DNA is TGCAGTGCTAAGCTGACGGGTCAAGAGACCCAGTACTTC.

CDR3: CASSPPGDGYGYTF. The CDR3 region has the DNA TGTGCCAGCAGTCCCCCAGGGGATGGCTATGGCTACACCTTC. V usage is TRBV6-5 and J usage is TRBJ1-2; D possibly corresponds to TRBD1 (6 bases). From germline, CDR1 is MNHEY and CDR2 SVGAGI. V lost 5 bases, J lost 4 bases, and 14 bases lay in between. This CDR3 spans 14 amino acids.

This clonotype showed up many times. This chain uses TRBV5-1 with TRBJ2-5; TRBD2 is a possible D gene (5 bases). This CDR3 is 12 amino acids long. Germline values: CDR1 SGHRS, CDR2 YFSETQ. Trimming removed 7 bases at V and 3 bases at J, with 10 bases between. The CDR3 loop is CASAGMEETQYF. CDR3 in DNA: TGCGCCAGCGCGGGTATGGAAGAGACCCAGTACTTC.

The chain has TRBV11-3 and TRBJ2-4; perhaps TRBD2 as D (5 bases). Trimming shortened V by 5 bases and J by 9 bases, and 14 bases separated the two germline ends. The CDR3 is made up of 13 amino acids. Germline lookup yields CDR1 SGHNT and CDR2 YENEEA. CDR3 region: CASSLRTEGIQYF. In DNA form, the CDR3 reads TGTGCCAGCAGCCTACGGACCGAGGGCATTCAGTACTTC.

The chain employs TRBV6-6 and TRBJ2-3; the D gene is possibly TRBD2 (6 bases). The germline V gene encodes CDR1 MNHNY and CDR2 SVGAGI (reference sequence). Trimming removed 0 bases from V and 4 bases from J, with 14 bases in between. The CDR3 runs 16 residues. For the CDR3, the DNA is TGTGCCAGCAGTTACTCCGGGACTGGCATGGCAGATACGCAGTATTTT. It is translated as CASSYSGTGMADTQYF.

This chain joins TRBV6-1 and TRBJ1-3, with D uncertain. The CDR3 runs to 12 residues. Per the germline V gene, CDR1 is MNHNS and CDR2 is SASEGT. Trimming pared 6 bases from V and 5 bases from J, leaving 8 bases between. CDR3 in amino acids: CASRGMRNTIYF. As DNA, the CDR3 is TGTGCCAGCAGAGGGATGCGAAACACCATATATTTT.

This clonotype was observed a handful of times. The genes are TRBV10-3 and TRBJ2-7; 7 bases align to TRBD1. The CDR3 has 13 residues. Trimming at V came to 6 bases and at J to 3 bases, leaving 5 bases not matched to a gene. In germline, CDR1 is ENHRY, CDR2 SYGVKD. The chain's CDR3 is CAIRGTEVYEQYF. As DNA, the CDR3 is TGTGCCATCAGGGGGACAGAGGTCTACGAGCAGTACTTC.

Ten or more counts support this clonotype. CDR3 amino acids: CSAGQDLSYEQYF. The DNA of the CDR3 is TGCAGTGCTGGACAGGACCTCTCCTACGAGCAGTACTTC. This sequence joins TRBV20-1 and TRBJ2-7, with 7 bases aligning to TRBD1. CDR1 is DFQATT and CDR2 is SNEGSKA in the germline V gene (reference sequence). The CDR3 has 13 amino acids. V shed 5 bases and J 0 bases; nucleotides not matched to a gene: 4.

A few counts support this clonotype. The V call is TRBV7-2, the J call TRBJ2-7; maybe TRBD1 (7 bases). The length of the CDR3 is 15 residues. V lost 0 bases to trimming and J lost 2 bases, with 11 bases between them. Germline V lookup: CDR1 SGHTA, CDR2 FQGNSA. CDR3 in amino acids: CASSLAAGQPYEQYF. The CDR3 DNA follows: TGTGCCAGCAGCTTAGCTGCGGGACAGCCCTACGAGCAGTACTTC. Using reference TRBV7-2 and TRBJ2-7 for the parts outside the CDR3, the full variable domain is GAGVSQSPSNKVTEKGKDVELRCDPISGHTALYWYRQSLGQGLEFLIYFQGNSAPDKSGLPSDRFSAERTGGSVSTLTIQRTQQEDSAVYLCASSLAAGQPYEQYFGPGTRLTVT.

At least ten counts were recorded for this clonotype. The rearrangement uses TRBV7-8 and TRBJ2-7, with 8 bases aligning to TRBD1. Germline V lookup: CDR1 SGHVS, CDR2 FQNEAQ. After removal of 5 bases from V and 0 bases from J, the junction contained 15 bases not matched to a gene. This CDR3 has 18 amino acids. The CDR3 DNA follows: TGTGCCAGCAGCCCCCTTAGAATACAGGGGGTTAGCTCCTACGAGCAGTACTTC. This translates into CASSPLRIQGVSSYEQYF. The full variable domain, with the rest looked up from reference TRBV7-8 and TRBJ2-7, is GAGVSQSPRYKVAKRGQDVALRCDPISGHVSLFWYQQALGQGPEFLTYFQNEAQLDKSGLPSDRFFAERPEGSVSTLKIQRTQQEDSAVYLCASSPLRIQGVSSYEQYFGPGTRLTVT.

This clonotype was counted a few times. V and J are TRBV7-9 and TRBJ1-1, with D unclear. V was shortened by 1 base and J by 5 bases, with 11 bases between the two germline ends. Germline V gene data show CDR1 as SEHNR and CDR2 as FQNEAQ (reference sequence). The CDR3 sequence is 14 residues long. CDR3 DNA sequence: TGTGCCAGCAGCTTAGGGCCTGCGGGGACTGAAGCTTTCTTT. Its protein is CASSLGPAGTEAFF.

This chain links TRBV12-3 or TRBV12-4 with TRBJ2-3; no reliable D call. Trimming stripped 4 bases from V and 4 bases from J, with 6 bases between. This CDR3 is built from 12 residues. Here the CDR3 reads CASSYEPDTQYF. DNA for the CDR3: TGTGCCAGCAGTTACGAGCCAGATACGCAGTATTTT.

This clonotype came up many times. The chain employs TRBV10-3 and TRBJ2-1, with 10 bases matching TRBD2. Germline V CDR1 and CDR2: ENHRY, SYGVKD. The CDR3 runs 16 residues. J lost 7 bases, V lost 4 bases, and 10 bases had no gene match. CDR3 nucleotides: TGTGCCATCAGTGGAGACGGGGCTAGCGGGGGTAATGAGCAGTTCTTC. Encoded protein: CAISGDGASGGNEQFF.

This clonotype has ten or more counts. The rearrangement links TRBV7-6 to TRBJ2-3; 7 bases line up with TRBD2. V was clipped by 0 bases and J by 2 bases; unmatched bases: 14. This CDR3 contains 19 residues. Looked up from germline, CDR1 is SGHVS and CDR2 is FNYEAQ. As DNA, the CDR3 is TGTGCCAGCAGCTTAGCTAGGAGAGTCGGGGGGACTCACACAGATACGCAGTATTTT. It yields the protein CASSLARRVGGTHTDTQYF.

This clonotype appeared many times. This rearrangement joins TRBV5-1 to TRBJ2-5; D is undetermined. Trimming removed 4 bases from V and 2 bases from J, with 15 bases in between. Germline CDR1 reads SGHRS; CDR2 reads YFSETQ. The CDR3 spans 15 residues. The CDR3 nucleotides are TGCGCCAGCAGCCCCACCAGGCCCCAACAAGAGACCCAGTACTTC. As protein: CASSPTRPQQETQYF.

The rearrangement uses TRBV6-6 and TRBJ2-6, with D perhaps assigned TRBD1 or TRBD2 (5 bases each). The germline gives CDR1 MNHNY, CDR2 SVGAGI (reference sequence). V lost 6 bases and J lost 1, with 10 bases in between. CDR3 size: 15 residues. The CDR3 bases are TGTGCCAGCAGCGAGTGGGGGTCTGGGGCCAACGTCCTGACTTTC. This codes for CASSEWGSGANVLTF.

This clonotype has ten or more counts. CDR3: CAISEPRTGAVGDTQYF. As DNA, the CDR3 is TGTGCCATCAGTGAACCTAGGACAGGGGCGGTCGGAGATACGCAGTATTTT. The chain recombines TRBV10-3 with TRBJ2-3; 9 nucleotides line up with TRBD1. The germline gives CDR1 ENHRY, CDR2 SYGVKD. CDR3 length: 17 residues. V trimming: 3 bases; J trimming: 5 bases; junction bases outside the gene matches: 12.

This chain uses TRBV18 with TRBJ1-1; D not resolved. Per germline, CDR1 KGHSH and CDR2 LQKENI. V shed 3 bases and J shed 8 bases, with 16 bases lying between them. The CDR3 spans 14 residues. CDR3 amino acids: CASSPMPDVEEAFF. CDR3 nucleotide sequence: TGTGCCAGCTCACCGATGCCGGACGTTGAGGAAGCTTTCTTT. Variable domain in full (rest from reference TRBV18 and TRBJ1-1): NAGVMQNPRHLVRRRGQEARLRCSPMKGHSHVYWYRQLPEEGLKFMVYLQKENIIDESGMPKERFSAEFPKEGPSILRIQQVVRGDSAAYFCASSPMPDVEEAFFGQGTRLTVV.